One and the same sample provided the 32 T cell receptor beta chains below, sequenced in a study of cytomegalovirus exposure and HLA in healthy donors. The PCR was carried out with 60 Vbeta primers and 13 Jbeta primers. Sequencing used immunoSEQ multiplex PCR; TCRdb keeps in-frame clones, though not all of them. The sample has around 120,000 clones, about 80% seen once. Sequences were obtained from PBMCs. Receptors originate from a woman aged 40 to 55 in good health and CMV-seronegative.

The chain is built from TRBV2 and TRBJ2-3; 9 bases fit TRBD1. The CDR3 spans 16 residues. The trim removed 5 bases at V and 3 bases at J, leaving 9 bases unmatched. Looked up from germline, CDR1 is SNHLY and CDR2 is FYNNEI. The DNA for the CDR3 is TGTGCCAGCAGTCCCAGGGACAGGGTTCAAACAGATACGCAGTATTTT. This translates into CASSPRDRVQTDTQYF.

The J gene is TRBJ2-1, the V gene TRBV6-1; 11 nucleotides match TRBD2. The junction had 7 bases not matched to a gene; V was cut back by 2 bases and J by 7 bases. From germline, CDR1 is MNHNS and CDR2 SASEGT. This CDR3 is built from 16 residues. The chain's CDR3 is CASSELAGGRQNEQFF. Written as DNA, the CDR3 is TGTGCCAGCAGTGAACTAGCGGGAGGTCGGCAGAATGAGCAGTTCTTC.

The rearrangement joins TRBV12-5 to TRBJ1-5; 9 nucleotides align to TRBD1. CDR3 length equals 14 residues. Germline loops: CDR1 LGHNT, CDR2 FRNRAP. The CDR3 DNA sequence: TGTGCCCCTATAACAGGGGGCATCTATCAGCCCCAGCATTTT. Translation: CAPITGGIYQPQHF.

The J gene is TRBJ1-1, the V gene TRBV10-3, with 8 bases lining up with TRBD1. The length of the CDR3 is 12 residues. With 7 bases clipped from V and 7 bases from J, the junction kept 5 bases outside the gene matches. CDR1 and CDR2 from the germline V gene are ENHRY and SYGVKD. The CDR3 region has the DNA TGTGCCATCACCACTGGGACAGGTGAAGCTTTCTTT. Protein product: CAITTGTGEAFF.

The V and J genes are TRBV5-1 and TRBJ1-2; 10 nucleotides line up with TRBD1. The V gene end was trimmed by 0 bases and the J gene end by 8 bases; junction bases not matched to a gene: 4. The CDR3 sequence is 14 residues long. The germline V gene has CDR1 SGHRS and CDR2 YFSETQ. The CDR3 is CASSLGQGAFGYTF. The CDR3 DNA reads TGCGCCAGCAGCTTGGGACAGGGGGCGTTCGGCTACACCTTC. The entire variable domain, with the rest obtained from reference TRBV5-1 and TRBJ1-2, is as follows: KAGVTQTPRYLIKTRGQQVTLSCSPISGHRSVSWYQQTPGQGLQFLFEYFSETQRNKGNFPGRFSGRQFSNSRSEMNVSTLELGDSALYLCASSLGQGAFGYTFGSGTRLTVV.

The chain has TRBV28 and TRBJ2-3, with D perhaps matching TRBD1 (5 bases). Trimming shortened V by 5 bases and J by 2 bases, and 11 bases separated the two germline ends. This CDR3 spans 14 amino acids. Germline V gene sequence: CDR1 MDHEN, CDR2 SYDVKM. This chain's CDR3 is CASSQDSYTDTQYF. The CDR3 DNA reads TGTGCCAGCAGTCAAGACAGCTACACAGATACGCAGTATTTT.

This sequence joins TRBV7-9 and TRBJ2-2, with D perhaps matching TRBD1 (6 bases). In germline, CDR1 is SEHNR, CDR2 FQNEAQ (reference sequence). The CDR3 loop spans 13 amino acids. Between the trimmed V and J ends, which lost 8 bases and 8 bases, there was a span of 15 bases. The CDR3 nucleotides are TGTGCCAGCGACGAGGGGGTACGTGGGGAGCTGTTTTTT. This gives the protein CASDEGVRGELFF. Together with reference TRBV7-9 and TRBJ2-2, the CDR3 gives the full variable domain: DTGVSQNPRHKITKRGQNVTFRCDPISEHNRLYWYRQTLGQGPEFLTYFQNEAQLEKSRLLSDRFSAERPKGSFSTLEIQRTEQGDSAMYLCASDEGVRGELFFGEGSRLTVL.

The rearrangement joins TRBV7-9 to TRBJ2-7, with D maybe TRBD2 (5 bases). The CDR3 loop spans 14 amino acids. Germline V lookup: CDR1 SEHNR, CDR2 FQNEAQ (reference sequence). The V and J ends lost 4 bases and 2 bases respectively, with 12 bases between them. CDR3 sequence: CASSSRAAAYEQYF. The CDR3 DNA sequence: TGTGCCAGCAGCTCGAGGGCGGCAGCCTACGAGCAGTACTTC.

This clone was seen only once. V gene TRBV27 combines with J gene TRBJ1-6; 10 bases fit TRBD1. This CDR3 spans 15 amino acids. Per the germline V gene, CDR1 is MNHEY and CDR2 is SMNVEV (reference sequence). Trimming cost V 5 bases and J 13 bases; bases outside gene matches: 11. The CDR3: CASSARDRGEGPLHF. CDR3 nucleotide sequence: TGTGCCAGCAGTGCTCGGGACAGGGGTGAGGGGCCCCTCCACTTT.

CDR3 nucleotides: TGCGCCAGCAGCCAAGTGCTAGCGGGAGAGCTCACAGATACGCAGTATTTT. Its translation is CASSQVLAGELTDTQYF. The V and J genes are TRBV4-3 and TRBJ2-3, with 10 nucleotides matching TRBD2. Trimming at V came to 1 base and at J to 2 bases, leaving 6 bases not matched to a gene. Germline CDR1 reads LGHNA; CDR2 reads YSLEER. The CDR3 extends over 17 amino acids.

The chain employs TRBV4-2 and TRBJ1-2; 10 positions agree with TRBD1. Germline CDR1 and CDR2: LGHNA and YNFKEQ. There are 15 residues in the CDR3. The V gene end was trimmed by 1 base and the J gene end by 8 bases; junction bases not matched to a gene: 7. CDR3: CASSQAGQGFSGYTF. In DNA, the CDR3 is TGTGCCAGCAGCCAAGCGGGACAGGGGTTCTCCGGCTACACCTTC.

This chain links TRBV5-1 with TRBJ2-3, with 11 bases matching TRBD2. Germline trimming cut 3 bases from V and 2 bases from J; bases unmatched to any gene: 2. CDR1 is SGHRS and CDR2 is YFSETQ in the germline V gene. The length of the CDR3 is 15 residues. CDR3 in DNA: TGCGCCAGCAGCTCACTAGCGGGAGCCACAGATACGCAGTATTTT. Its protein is CASSSLAGATDTQYF.

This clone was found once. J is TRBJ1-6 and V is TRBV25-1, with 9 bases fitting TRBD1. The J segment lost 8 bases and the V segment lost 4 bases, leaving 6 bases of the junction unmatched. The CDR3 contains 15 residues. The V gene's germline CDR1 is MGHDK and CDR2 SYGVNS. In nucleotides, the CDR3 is TGTGCCAGCAGTGCGGGGACAGGGTCTTATTCACCCCTCCACTTT. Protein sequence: CASSAGTGSYSPLHF.

CDR3 sequence: CASRSPGQEAEAFF. The DNA for the CDR3 is TGTGCCAGCAGGTCTCCGGGACAGGAGGCTGAAGCTTTCTTT. V usage is TRBV6-1 and J usage is TRBJ1-1; 8 positions match TRBD1. The CDR3 is 14 residues long. The V gene's germline CDR1 is MNHNS and CDR2 SASEGT. V was clipped by 6 bases and J by 6 bases; unmatched bases: 9.

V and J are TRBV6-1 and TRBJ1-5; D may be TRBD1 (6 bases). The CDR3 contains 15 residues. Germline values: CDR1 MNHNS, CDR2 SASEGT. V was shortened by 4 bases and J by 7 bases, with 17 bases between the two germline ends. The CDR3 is CASSVPGGRGQPQHF. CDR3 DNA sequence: TGTGCCAGCAGTGTCCCCGGGGGGCGCGGGCAGCCCCAGCATTTT.

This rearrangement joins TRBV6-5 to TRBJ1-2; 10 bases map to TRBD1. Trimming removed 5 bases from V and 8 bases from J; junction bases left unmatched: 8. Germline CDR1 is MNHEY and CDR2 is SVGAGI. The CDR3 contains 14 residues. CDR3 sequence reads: CASSRRDRGRGYTF. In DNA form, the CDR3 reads TGTGCCAGCAGTCGCCGGGACAGGGGTAGAGGCTACACCTTC.

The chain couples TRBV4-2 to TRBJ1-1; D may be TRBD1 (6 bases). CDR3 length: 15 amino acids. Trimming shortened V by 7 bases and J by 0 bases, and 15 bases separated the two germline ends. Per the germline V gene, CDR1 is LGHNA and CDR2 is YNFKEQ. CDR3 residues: CASNGQTTMNTEAFF. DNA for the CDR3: TGTGCCAGCAACGGACAGACGACCATGAACACTGAAGCTTTCTTT.

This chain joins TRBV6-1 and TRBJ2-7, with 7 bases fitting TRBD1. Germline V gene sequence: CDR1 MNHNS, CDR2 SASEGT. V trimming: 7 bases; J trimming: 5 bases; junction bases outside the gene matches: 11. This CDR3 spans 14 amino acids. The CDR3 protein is CASKLGQLSDEQYF. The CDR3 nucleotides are TGTGCCAGCAAATTGGGACAGCTCTCTGACGAGCAGTACTTC.

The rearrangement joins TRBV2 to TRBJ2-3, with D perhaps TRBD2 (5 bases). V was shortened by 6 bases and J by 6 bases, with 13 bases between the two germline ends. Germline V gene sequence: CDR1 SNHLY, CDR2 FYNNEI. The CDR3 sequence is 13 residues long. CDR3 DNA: TGTGCCAGCAGCGACCCACTAGAGGATACGCAGTATTTT. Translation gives CASSDPLEDTQYF. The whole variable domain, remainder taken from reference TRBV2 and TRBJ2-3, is EPEVTQTPSHQVTQMGQEVILRCVPISNHLYFYWYRQILGQKVEFLVSFYNNEISEKSEIFDDQFSVERPDGSNFTLKIRSTKLEDSAMYFCASSDPLEDTQYFGPGTRLTVL.

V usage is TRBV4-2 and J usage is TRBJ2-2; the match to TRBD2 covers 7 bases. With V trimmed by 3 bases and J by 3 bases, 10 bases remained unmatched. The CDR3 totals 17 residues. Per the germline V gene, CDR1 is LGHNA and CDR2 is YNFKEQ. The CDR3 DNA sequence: TGTGCCAGCAGCCAGCAAGCTAGCGGTATGGACACCGGGGAGCTGTTTTTT. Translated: CASSQQASGMDTGELFF.

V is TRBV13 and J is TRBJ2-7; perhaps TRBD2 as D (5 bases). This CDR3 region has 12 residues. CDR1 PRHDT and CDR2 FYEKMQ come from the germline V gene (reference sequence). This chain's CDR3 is CASRGSSYEQYF. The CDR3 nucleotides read TGTGCGTCTCGGGGAAGCTCCTACGAGCAGTACTTC. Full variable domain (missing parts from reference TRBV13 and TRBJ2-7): AAGVIQSPRHLIKEKRETATLKCYPIPRHDTVYWYQQGPGQDPQFLISFYEKMQSDKGSIPDRFSAQQFSDYHSELNMSSLELGDSALYFCASRGSSYEQYFGPGTRLTVT.

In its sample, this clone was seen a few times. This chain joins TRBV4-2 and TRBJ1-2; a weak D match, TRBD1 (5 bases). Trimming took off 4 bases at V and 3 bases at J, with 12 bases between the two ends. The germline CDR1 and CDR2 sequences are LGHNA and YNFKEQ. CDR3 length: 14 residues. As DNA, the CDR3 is TGTGCCAGCAGCCCCGGACAAGAGTACTATGGCTACACCTTC. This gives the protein CASSPGQEYYGYTF.

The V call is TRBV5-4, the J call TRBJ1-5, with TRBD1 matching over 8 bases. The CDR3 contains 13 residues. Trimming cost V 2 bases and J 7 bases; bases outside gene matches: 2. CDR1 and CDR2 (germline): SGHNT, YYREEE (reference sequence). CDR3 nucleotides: TGTGCCAGCAGCTTACAGGGGGGACAGCCCCAGCATTTT. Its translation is CASSLQGGQPQHF.

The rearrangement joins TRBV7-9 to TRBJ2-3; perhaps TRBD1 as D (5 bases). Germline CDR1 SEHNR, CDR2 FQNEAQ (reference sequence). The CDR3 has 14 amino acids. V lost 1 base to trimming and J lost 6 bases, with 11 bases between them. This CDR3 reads CASSLVRGRDTQYF. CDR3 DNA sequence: TGTGCCAGCAGCTTAGTAAGGGGTCGGGATACGCAGTATTTT.

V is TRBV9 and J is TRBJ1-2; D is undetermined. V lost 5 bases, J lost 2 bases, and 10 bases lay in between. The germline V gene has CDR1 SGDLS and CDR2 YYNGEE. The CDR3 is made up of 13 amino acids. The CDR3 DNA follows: TGTGCCAGCAGGTCCCCACAGAACTATGGCTACACCTTC. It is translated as CASRSPQNYGYTF.

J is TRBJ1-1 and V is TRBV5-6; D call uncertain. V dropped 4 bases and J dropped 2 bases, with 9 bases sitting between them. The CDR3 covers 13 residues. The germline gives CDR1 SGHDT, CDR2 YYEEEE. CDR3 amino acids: CASSEPGNTEAFF. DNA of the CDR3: TGTGCCAGCAGCGAGCCGGGTAACACTGAAGCTTTCTTT.

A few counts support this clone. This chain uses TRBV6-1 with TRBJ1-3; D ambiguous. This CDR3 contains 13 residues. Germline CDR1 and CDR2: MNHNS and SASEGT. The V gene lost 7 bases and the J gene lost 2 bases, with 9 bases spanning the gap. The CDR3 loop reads CASNVTPGNTIYF. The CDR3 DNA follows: TGTGCCAGCAACGTGACACCTGGAAACACCATATATTTT.

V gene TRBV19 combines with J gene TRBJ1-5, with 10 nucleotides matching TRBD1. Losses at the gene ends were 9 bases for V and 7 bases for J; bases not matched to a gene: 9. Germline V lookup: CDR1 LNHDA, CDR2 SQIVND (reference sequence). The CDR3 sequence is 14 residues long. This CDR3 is CASSGTGAGQPQHF. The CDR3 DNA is TGTGCCAGCTCGGGGACAGGGGCAGGGCAGCCCCAGCATTTT.

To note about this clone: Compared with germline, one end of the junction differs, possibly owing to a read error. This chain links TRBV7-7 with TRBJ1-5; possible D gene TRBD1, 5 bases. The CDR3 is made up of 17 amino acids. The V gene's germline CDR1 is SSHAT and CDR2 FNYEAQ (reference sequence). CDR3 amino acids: CASSRTFLTVSNQPQHF. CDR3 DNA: TGTGCTAGCAGCCGAACCTTCCTGACAGTAAGCAATCAGCCCCAGCATTTT.

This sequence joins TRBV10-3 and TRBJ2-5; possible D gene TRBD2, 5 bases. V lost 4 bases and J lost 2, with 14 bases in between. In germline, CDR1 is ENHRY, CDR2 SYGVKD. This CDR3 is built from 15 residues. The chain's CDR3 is CAISVRGLPQETQYF. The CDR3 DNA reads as TGTGCCATCAGTGTCCGAGGGCTCCCTCAAGAGACCCAGTACTTC.

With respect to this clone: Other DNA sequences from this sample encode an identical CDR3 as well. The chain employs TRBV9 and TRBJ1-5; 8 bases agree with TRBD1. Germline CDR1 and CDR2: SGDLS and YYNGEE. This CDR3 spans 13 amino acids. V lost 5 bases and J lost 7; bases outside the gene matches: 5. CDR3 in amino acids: CASSQGARQPQHF. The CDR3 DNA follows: TGTGCCAGCAGTCAGGGGGCAAGGCAGCCCCAGCATTTT.

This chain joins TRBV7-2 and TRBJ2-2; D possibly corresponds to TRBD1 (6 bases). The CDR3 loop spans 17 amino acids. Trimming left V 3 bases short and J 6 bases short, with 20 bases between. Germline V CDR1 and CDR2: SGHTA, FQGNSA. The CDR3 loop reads CASSFWPQGNGAGELFF. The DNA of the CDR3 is TGTGCCAGCAGCTTTTGGCCACAGGGAAACGGGGCCGGGGAGCTGTTTTTT.